This is a list of T cell receptor beta chains from one sample in a study of shared T cell receptors in the human thymus. Here immunoSEQ multiplex PCR was the method, and the copy in TCRdb shows in-frame clones only, minus some. This table has a few hundred thousand clones, over 90% appearing once. Sequencing was carried out using thymocytes. These receptors all come from a human donor. CDR3s include the opening cysteine and the closing phenylalanine or tryptophan. A D gene is named only where the DNA matches it firmly. Size is omitted from some rows. Given values are once, few, many or a class for expanded clones.

size,J,D,V,DNA,CDR3
-,TRBJ2-2,TRBD2,TRBV28,TGTGCCAGCAGTCCCCGGTGGGGGAGGGCCACCGGGGAGCTGTTTTTT,CASSPRWGRATGELFF
-,TRBJ2-7,TRBD2,TRBV27,TGTGCCAGCAGCGTCGGACTAGCGGTGACCTACGAGCAGTACTTC,CASSVGLAVTYEQYF
once,TRBJ1-3,-,TRBV15,TGTGCCACCAGCAGACAGAACGGACCTTCGGGAGGAAACACCATATATTTT,CATSRQNGPSGGNTIYF
-,TRBJ2-5,TRBD1,TRBV6-5,TGTGCCAGCAGTTATCGGGACAGGGAACAGACCCAGTACTTC,CASSYRDREQTQYF
-,TRBJ2-1,-,TRBV25-1,TGTGCCAGCAGTGACCAGACTAGTCTCAATGAGCAGTTCTTC,CASSDQTSLNEQFF
few,TRBJ1-2,TRBD1,TRBV2,TGTGCCAGCAGTGGTCCCGGGACAGGTAACTATGGCTACACCTTC,CASSGPGTGNYGYTF
-,TRBJ2-1,TRBD2,TRBV7-2,TGTGCCAGCGATTTGCAGGGACTAGCGAAGGAGAGTTGCTACAATGAGCAGTTCTTC,CASDLQGLAKESCYNEQFF
-,TRBJ2-4,TRBD1,TRBV27,TGTGCCAGCAGTCGGACAGGGACTCGTACCAAAAACATTCAGTACTTC,CASSRTGTRTKNIQYF
-,TRBJ1-4,-,TRBV18,TGTGCCAGCTCACCGTTACCTATGGCAGGAGATAATGAAAAACTGTTTTTT,CASSPLPMAGDNEKLFF
-,TRBJ2-7,-,TRBV27,TGTGCCAGCAGCCACAGAAGTGTCTACGAGCAGTACTTC,CASSHRSVYEQYF
few,TRBJ2-1,-,TRBV11-2,TGTGCCAGCAGCCCCCCCGCCCCCTACAATGAGCAGTTCTTC,CASSPPAPYNEQFF
-,TRBJ2-1,-,TRBV10-2,TGCGCCAGCACTGAGCGGCACAATGAGCAGTTCTTC,CASTERHNEQFF
-,TRBJ2-7,-,TRBV28,TGTGCCAGCACCTTGGCCGGGACGGGGACTTACGAGCAGTACTTC,CASTLAGTGTYEQYF
-,TRBJ2-5,TRBD2,TRBV15,TGTGCCACCAGCAGAACCCGGGGCCTAGCGGGAGAGACCCAGTACTTC,CATSRTRGLAGETQYF
-,TRBJ2-7,-,TRBV13,TGTGCCAGCAGCCTATCCTACGAGCAGTACTTC,CASSLSYEQYF
once,TRBJ1-2,TRBD1,TRBV5-4,TGTGCCAGCAGCACCTATGCAGGGGGCGATGGCTACACCTTC,CASSTYAGGDGYTF
-,TRBJ1-1,TRBD1,TRBV27,TGTGCCAGCAGTAGATCCTACGACAGGGGTGGCACTGAAGCTTTCTTT,CASSRSYDRGGTEAFF
-,TRBJ1-5,-,TRBV27,TGTGCCAGCAGCCGAACATCGAACTCTTCCAGGGTGCATCAGCCCCAGCATTTT,CASSRTSNSSRVHQPQHF
-,TRBJ2-7,-,TRBV7-2,TGTGCCAGCAGCTTAGACAGACCTCTCTCCTACGAGCAGTACTTC,CASSLDRPLSYEQYF
once,TRBJ1-5,-,TRBV2,TGTGCCAGCAGTGTAGAGGGGACCAATCAGCCCCAGCATTTT,CASSVEGTNQPQHF
-,TRBJ2-7,-,TRBV30,TGTGCCTGGAGGGCAGACTACGAGCAGTACTTC,CAWRADYEQYF
-,TRBJ2-7,TRBD2,TRBV28,TGTGCCAGCAGTTTAGGGGAAGGGACTATGAGGTACGAGCAGTACTTC,CASSLGEGTMRYEQYF
once,TRBJ2-1,TRBD2,TRBV18,TGTGCCAGCTCACCCCGACTAGCGGGAGGGTTCAATGAGCAGTTCTTC,CASSPRLAGGFNEQFF
-,TRBJ2-7,-,TRBV7-9,TGTGCCAGCAGTCCCAACTATGATACAATCTACGAGCAGTACTTC,CASSPNYDTIYEQYF
-,TRBJ1-2,TRBD1,TRBV5-5,TGTGCCAGCAGCTTGGGACAGGGGGCGGGAGGCTACACCTTC,CASSLGQGAGGYTF
-,TRBJ2-2,-,TRBV7-3,TGTGCCAGCAGCCCAGAGGCCTCGAACACCGGGGAGCTGTTTTTT,CASSPEASNTGELFF
-,TRBJ1-2,-,TRBV28,TGTGCCAGCAGTTTTTTGGTTAGGAACTATGGCTACACCTTC,CASSFLVRNYGYTF
-,TRBJ2-7,-,TRBV7-3,TGTGCCAGCAGCTTAACAGGGTCTGCCCCCGGCGAGCAGTACTTC,CASSLTGSAPGEQYF
-,TRBJ2-1,TRBD2,TRBV6-4,TGTGCCAGCAGTGACTCGATGGCTAGCGGGGTACTCTACAATGAGCAGTTCTTC,CASSDSMASGVLYNEQFF
-,TRBJ1-5,TRBD1,TRBV19,TGTGCCAGTACCAAGGGGGTACCGGGACAGGGACCCCTCAATCAGCCCCAGCATTTT,CASTKGVPGQGPLNQPQHF
-,TRBJ2-5,TRBD1,TRBV15,TGTGCCACCAGCAGTGGGACAGCCGAAGAGACCCAGTACTTC,CATSSGTAEETQYF
-,TRBJ2-1,-,TRBV19,TGTGCCAGTAGTGAGGCCAGGGTACCGTTACACAATGAGCAGTTCTTC,CASSEARVPLHNEQFF